Below are 28 T cell receptor beta chains sequenced from a single sample in a study of blood T cell repertoires in COVID-19. The protocol was immunoSEQ multiplex PCR, while the TCRdb copy is restricted to in-frame clones and leaves out a portion. The sample shows 170,000 or so clones, around 83% of them seen only once. Sequenced: peripheral blood. These receptors all stem from a man in his fifties with active or convalescent COVID-19.

The chain carries TRBV4-1 and TRBJ2-5, with 7 bases fitting TRBD1. The CDR3 contains 14 residues. Germline-derived CDR1 and CDR2 are MGHRA and YSYEKL. The trim removed 4 bases at V and 2 bases at J, leaving 4 bases unmatched. DNA for the CDR3: TGCGCCAGCAGCCCCCCGGGACAGCAAGAGACCCAGTACTTC. This sequence encodes CASSPPGQQETQYF.

The CDR3 loop is CASSSEIRDRFLEQYF. CDR3 nucleotide sequence: TGTGCCAGCAGCTCAGAGATCCGGGACAGATTCCTGGAGCAGTACTTC. This chain uses TRBV7-9 with TRBJ2-7; 7 positions match TRBD1. This CDR3 has 16 amino acids. The germline CDR1 and CDR2 sequences are SEHNR and FQNEAQ (reference sequence). J lost 7 bases, V lost 4 bases, and 16 bases had no gene match. Combining the CDR3 with reference TRBV7-9 and TRBJ2-7 gives the whole variable domain DTGVSQNPRHKITKRGQNVTFRCDPISEHNRLYWYRQTLGQGPEFLTYFQNEAQLEKSRLLSDRFSAERPKGSFSTLEIQRTEQGDSAMYLCASSSEIRDRFLEQYFGPGTRLTVT.

The chain combines TRBV7-2 with TRBJ2-3, with D possibly matching TRBD2 (6 bases). The CDR3 is 14 residues long. Trimming stripped 4 bases from V and 6 bases from J, with 14 bases between. Germline CDR1 SGHTA, CDR2 FQGNSA. Here the CDR3 DNA reads TGTGCCAGCAGCTCACCGACTAGTTCGGATACGCAGTATTTT. Its protein is CASSSPTSSDTQYF.

A note on this clone: The identical CDR3 is also encoded by other nucleotide sequences in the sample. The CDR3 nucleotides read TGTGCCAGCAGCCCCTCTCCCTCCGAGCAGTACTTC. Translating gives CASSPSPSEQYF. This chain joins TRBV12-3 or TRBV12-4 and TRBJ2-7; D is ambiguous. With 6 bases removed from V and 6 bases from J, the gap between germline ends came to 12 bases. This CDR3 comprises 12 residues.

The chain uses TRBV24-1 and TRBJ2-7, with D tentatively TRBD1 (5 bases). Trimming took off 9 bases at V and 2 bases at J, with 16 bases between the two ends. The CDR3 length is 14 residues. Germline-derived CDR1 and CDR2 are KGHDR and SFDVKD. CDR3 in DNA: TGTGCCACCCTACAACAGGAGCTCCCCTACGAGCAGTACTTC. Amino acid sequence: CATLQQELPYEQYF.

The V and J genes are TRBV5-4 and TRBJ2-7; D is unclear. V lost 4 bases and J 0 bases, leaving 14 bases between the germline ends. CDR1 SGHNT and CDR2 YYREEE come from the germline V gene (reference sequence). The CDR3 has 15 residues. CDR3: CASSRDIASSYEQYF. CDR3 coding DNA: TGTGCCAGCAGCAGAGATATCGCGAGCTCCTACGAGCAGTACTTC.

The chain recombines TRBV5-6 with TRBJ2-5; 8 positions agree with TRBD1. CDR1 and CDR2 (germline): SGHDT, YYEEEE. The CDR3 is 17 amino acids. The V and J ends lost 3 bases and 1 base, in that order; junction bases with no gene match: 11. CDR3 DNA: TGTGCCAGCAGCTCTCCCGGACAGGGTTGGGGCCAAGAGACCCAGTACTTC. It codes for CASSSPGQGWGQETQYF.

The V call is TRBV2, the J call TRBJ1-2; tentative D call: TRBD1 (6 bases). Trimming left V 6 bases short and J 2 bases short, with 10 bases between. The CDR3 extends over 13 amino acids. CDR1 SNHLY and CDR2 FYNNEI come from the germline V gene. The CDR3 here is CASSPQGNYGYTF. The CDR3 DNA follows: TGTGCCAGCAGCCCACAGGGAAACTATGGCTACACCTTC. The full variable domain, with the rest looked up from reference TRBV2 and TRBJ1-2, is EPEVTQTPSHQVTQMGQEVILRCVPISNHLYFYWYRQILGQKVEFLVSFYNNEISEKSEIFDDQFSVERPDGSNFTLKIRSTKLEDSAMYFCASSPQGNYGYTFGSGTRLTVV.

The chain links TRBV19 to TRBJ1-2; D not resolved. Germline CDR1 LNHDA, CDR2 SQIVND (reference sequence). V lost 2 bases and J lost 4, with 5 bases in between. This CDR3 spans 12 amino acids. The chain's CDR3 is CASSITVYGYTF. The CDR3 nucleotides read TGTGCCAGTAGTATAACAGTCTATGGCTACACCTTC. The whole variable domain, filled in from reference TRBV19 and TRBJ1-2, reads DGGITQSPKYLFRKEGQNVTLSCEQNLNHDAMYWYRQDPGQGLRLIYYSQIVNDFQKGDIAEGYSVSREKKESFPLTVTSAQKNPTAFYLCASSITVYGYTFGSGTRLTVV.

The gene calls are TRBV27 and TRBJ2-5, with 8 positions matching TRBD2. Germline assignment: CDR1 MNHEY and CDR2 SMNVEV (reference sequence). V lost 7 bases, J lost 0 bases, and 7 bases stayed unmatched. This CDR3 contains 15 residues. The CDR3 reads CASTFALADQETQYF. The CDR3, as DNA: TGTGCCAGCACGTTTGCACTAGCGGACCAAGAGACCCAGTACTTC.

This clone was seen once. The rearrangement links TRBV5-1 to TRBJ2-7; 8 bases align to TRBD2. CDR1 and CDR2 from the germline V gene are SGHRS and YFSETQ. V gave up 4 bases and J gave up 6 bases; unmatched junction bases: 9. The length of the CDR3 is 14 residues. The CDR3 DNA sequence: TGCGCCAGCAGCATAAACCCGGGACTAGGCGAGCAGTACTTC. Its protein product is CASSINPGLGEQYF.

The genes are TRBV7-2 and TRBJ2-2; 7 positions agree with TRBD1. J lost 4 bases, V lost 4 bases, and 0 bases had no gene match. Germline V gives CDR1 SGHTA, CDR2 FQGNSA. The CDR3 has 13 residues. The CDR3 DNA reads TGTGCCAGCAGCTCAGGGGGCACCGGGGAGCTGTTTTTT. Amino acids: CASSSGGTGELFF.

The V call is TRBV19, the J call TRBJ1-1; 12 bases are a match to TRBD1. CDR1 and CDR2 from the germline V gene are LNHDA and SQIVND (reference sequence). The trim removed 5 bases at V and 5 bases at J, leaving 9 bases unmatched. The CDR3 has 16 residues. The CDR3 nucleotides read TGTGCCAGTAGTCTGTTGGGGACAGGGGGCTATACTGAAGCTTTCTTT. Its protein is CASSLLGTGGYTEAFF.

This sequence joins TRBV6-2 or TRBV6-3 and TRBJ2-3; 8 positions agree with TRBD1. This CDR3 is 15 amino acids long. Germline V lookup: CDR1 MNHEY, CDR2 SVGEGT. The V and J ends lost 4 bases and 3 bases, in that order; junction bases with no gene match: 6. The DNA for the CDR3 is TGTGCCAGCAGTTTTGGGACAGGCGGAACAGATACGCAGTATTTT. Encoded protein: CASSFGTGGTDTQYF.

V and J are TRBV5-1 and TRBJ2-5; D remains unclear. Trimming cost V 5 bases and J 1 base, with 9 bases left between them. The germline V gene encodes CDR1 SGHRS and CDR2 YFSETQ. The length of the CDR3 is 13 residues. The CDR3 coding sequence is TGCGCCAGCAGGACACTCCCCCAAGAGACCCAGTACTTC. It translates to CASRTLPQETQYF. The variable domain in full, completed from reference TRBV5-1 and TRBJ2-5, reads KAGVTQTPRYLIKTRGQQVTLSCSPISGHRSVSWYQQTPGQGLQFLFEYFSETQRNKGNFPGRFSGRQFSNSRSEMNVSTLELGDSALYLCASRTLPQETQYFGPGTRLLVL.

The chain is built from TRBV4-3 and TRBJ1-1, with TRBD1 matching 9 bases. The V gene end was trimmed by 5 bases and the J gene end by 3 bases; junction bases not matched to a gene: 7. The CDR3 runs to 15 residues. In germline, CDR1 is LGHNA, CDR2 YSLEER. The CDR3 DNA reads TGCGCCAGCAGCAGAACAGGGGGCAGGTACACTGAAGCTTTCTTT. This translates into CASSRTGGRYTEAFF.

This clone was observed a few times. This chain connects TRBV5-4 to TRBJ1-4, with 7 bases identical to TRBD1. The J segment lost 6 bases and the V segment lost 4 bases, leaving 9 bases of the junction unmatched. The V gene's germline CDR1 is SGHNT and CDR2 YYREEE (reference sequence). The CDR3 runs to 15 residues. CDR3 protein: CASSHQGGFDEKLFF. The CDR3 DNA follows: TGTGCCAGCAGCCATCAGGGGGGCTTTGATGAAAAACTGTTTTTT.

This clone was recorded once. The chain joins TRBV6-4 to TRBJ2-1; 10 bases agree with TRBD2. CDR3 length: 17 amino acids. The trim removed 4 bases at V and 9 bases at J, leaving 15 bases unmatched. Germline V gene data show CDR1 as MRHNA and CDR2 as SNTAGT. The CDR3 DNA is TGTGCCAGCAGTGCCAACCCTAGCGGGAGAGTTGGTAGTGAGCAGTTCTTC. Translating gives CASSANPSGRVGSEQFF.

The chain uses TRBV10-3 and TRBJ1-1, with 8 bases that match TRBD1. With V trimmed by 3 bases and J by 3 bases, 3 bases remained unmatched. CDR1 is ENHRY, CDR2 SYGVKD, per germline. The CDR3 covers 14 residues. The CDR3 region has the DNA TGTGCCATCAGTGACAGGGGGCACGACACTGAAGCTTTCTTT. Amino acids: CAISDRGHDTEAFF.

The CDR3 sequence: CASSLGGLAWLKTQYF. The DNA of the CDR3 is TGTGCCAGCAGCTTGGGCGGACTAGCTTGGCTAAAGACCCAGTACTTC. The gene calls are TRBV7-9 and TRBJ2-5; 8 nucleotides line up with TRBD2. With 3 bases clipped from V and 6 bases from J, the junction kept 12 bases outside the gene matches. Germline-derived CDR1 and CDR2 are SEHNR and FQNEAQ (reference sequence). This CDR3 region has 16 residues.

This chain connects TRBV24-1 to TRBJ2-1, with 10 bases matching TRBD2. V dropped 6 bases and J dropped 4; count of bases not matched to a gene: 5. The germline gives CDR1 KGHDR, CDR2 SFDVKD. CDR3 size: 15 residues. Here the CDR3 DNA reads TGTGCCACCAGTAAACTAGCGGGGACATACAATGAGCAGTTCTTC. Protein product: CATSKLAGTYNEQFF.

The chain links TRBV20-1 to TRBJ2-3, with 7 positions matching TRBD1. Unmatched junction bases numbered 10, after V lost 3 bases and J lost 1 base. The length of the CDR3 is 16 residues. Germline V gives CDR1 DFQATT, CDR2 SNEGSKA (reference sequence). The CDR3 reads CSASAPGTARTDTQYF. DNA for the CDR3: TGCAGTGCTAGTGCTCCCGGGACAGCGCGCACAGATACGCAGTATTTT.

The chain links TRBV12-5 to TRBJ1-6; 7 bases fit TRBD1. There are 15 residues in the CDR3. V shed 0 bases, J shed 9 bases, and the junction held 5 bases outside the gene matches. Germline V gene sequence: CDR1 LGHNT, CDR2 FRNRAP. CDR3 sequence reads: CASGLVRQGGSPLHF. CDR3 nucleotides: TGTGCTAGTGGTTTGGTGCGACAGGGAGGTTCACCCCTCCACTTT.

The chain has TRBV6-1 and TRBJ1-5; D might be TRBD1 (6 bases). Germline V gene sequence: CDR1 MNHNS, CDR2 SASEGT. The CDR3 loop spans 16 amino acids. The V and J ends lost 4 bases and 7 bases respectively, with 20 bases between them. The CDR3 reads CASSVRRGGRGQPQHF. The CDR3 DNA follows: TGTGCCAGCAGTGTTAGAAGGGGGGGGCGCGGACAGCCCCAGCATTTT.

This chain joins TRBV5-1 and TRBJ1-1; the match to TRBD1 covers 7 bases. This CDR3 has 16 residues. Germline V CDR1 and CDR2: SGHRS, YFSETQ. Germline trimming cut 1 base from V and 7 bases from J; bases unmatched to any gene: 13. The CDR3 spells CASSLFMTGIDSEAFF. In DNA form, the CDR3 reads TGCGCCAGCAGCTTGTTTATGACAGGGATTGACAGTGAAGCTTTCTTT. The full variable domain, its missing parts supplied by reference TRBV5-1 and TRBJ1-1, is KAGVTQTPRYLIKTRGQQVTLSCSPISGHRSVSWYQQTPGQGLQFLFEYFSETQRNKGNFPGRFSGRQFSNSRSEMNVSTLELGDSALYLCASSLFMTGIDSEAFFGQGTRLTVV.

This clone appeared once. This chain links TRBV19 with TRBJ2-5, with TRBD2 identical over 10 bases. V dropped 5 bases and J dropped 3; count of bases not matched to a gene: 6. The germline CDR1 and CDR2 sequences are LNHDA and SQIVND (reference sequence). The CDR3 extends over 15 amino acids. Here the CDR3 reads CASSSPSGGEETQYF. In DNA form, the CDR3 reads TGTGCCAGTAGTTCACCTAGCGGGGGAGAAGAGACCCAGTACTTC.

The chain is built from TRBV4-3 and TRBJ2-2; 8 nucleotides match TRBD2. Germline CDR1 and CDR2: LGHNA and YSLEER. V was clipped by 0 bases and J by 0 bases; unmatched bases: 3. The CDR3 spans 17 residues. The CDR3 sequence is CASSQDGGGSNTGELFF. The CDR3 nucleotides are TGCGCCAGCAGCCAAGACGGCGGGGGGTCGAACACCGGGGAGCTGTTTTTT.

The genes are TRBV6-5 and TRBJ1-5; no firm D call. Trimming shortened V by 2 bases and J by 4 bases, and 9 bases separated the two germline ends. This CDR3 has 14 residues. Germline lookup yields CDR1 MNHEY and CDR2 SVGAGI. The CDR3 is CASSYTRENQPQHF. The DNA for the CDR3 is TGTGCCAGCAGTTACACCCGAGAGAATCAGCCCCAGCATTTT.